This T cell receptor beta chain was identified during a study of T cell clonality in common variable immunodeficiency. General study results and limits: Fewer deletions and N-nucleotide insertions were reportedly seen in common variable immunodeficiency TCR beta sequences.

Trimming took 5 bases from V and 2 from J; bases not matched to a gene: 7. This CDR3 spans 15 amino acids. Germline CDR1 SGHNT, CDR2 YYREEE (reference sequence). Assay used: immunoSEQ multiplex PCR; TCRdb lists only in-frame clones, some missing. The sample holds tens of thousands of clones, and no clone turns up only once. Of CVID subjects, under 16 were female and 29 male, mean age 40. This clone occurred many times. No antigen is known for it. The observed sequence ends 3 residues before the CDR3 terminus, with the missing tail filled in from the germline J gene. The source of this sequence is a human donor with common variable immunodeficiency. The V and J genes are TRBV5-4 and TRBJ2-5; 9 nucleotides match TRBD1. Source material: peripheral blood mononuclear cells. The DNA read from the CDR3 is TGTGCCAGCAGAAAGGGAGGGACAGGGCAAGAGACC. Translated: CASRKGGTGQET. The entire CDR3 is CASRKGGTGQETQYF.